A single TCR beta chain is shown here with its context. Antigen unknown. The DNA ends 3 residues before the CDR3 does, and the rest of the CDR3 is filled in from the germline J gene. The CDR3 has 14 amino acids. Trimming took 6 bases from V and 5 from J; bases not matched to a gene: 9. From germline, CDR1 is PRHDT and CDR2 FYEKMQ (reference sequence). Measured with immunoSEQ multiplex PCR; TCRdb has only the in-frame clones, and not every one. The sample shows 23,000 or so clones, and around 24% sits with its ten largest clones. These data originate in a study of T cells in women clearing cervical HPV infection. Study-level results: TRBV6-7 abundance was lower in cases than controls (around 0.1% versus 0.15%).

The clonotype originates from a woman aged 18 to 75 with a cervical HPV16 infection that either progressed to CIN3+ or cleared (not recorded which). The sample taken for sequencing was blood buffy coat. The chain joins TRBV13 to TRBJ2-5, with 7 bases fitting TRBD1. The part of the CDR3 DNA that was read is TGTGCCAGCAGGCGACAGGGTGAACAGGAGACC. It is translated as CASRRQGEQET. The whole CDR3 region reads CASRRQGEQETQYF.